This T cell receptor beta chain was recovered during a study of T cell repertoires in cytomegalovirus infection. Background on the study: Both recently identified HLA-C-restricted and well-studied HLA-B-restricted CMV epitopes were used in the study. Evidence of both CMV infection and a matching HLA type came from public TCR beta signatures.

Study-wide results and limits: CMV-specific TCR beta clonotypes restricted by HLA-C were the ones dominating the ex vivo response. Accumulated public TCR beta family frequency recognized individuals carrying CMV together with the relevant HLA.

Germline V gene data show CDR1 as SGHNT and CDR2 as YYREEE (reference sequence). The CDR3 has 11 residues. As for this clonotype: Its antigen is unknown. Sequence at one end of the junction differs from germline and may be a read error.

Via MiXCR, TCRdb re-called the reads, giving one row per CDR3 protein. The sample yields roughly 990,000 distinct CDR3 sequences, roughly 30% seen once. The chain couples TRBV5-4 to TRBJ1-1; D not certain. This receptor was obtained from a human donor in good health (CMV status not recorded). Some clones in this sample may be carry-over from other donors' samples. Specimen: cultured CD8+ T cells from PBMCs, collected from culture after CMV antigen stimulation. The CDR3: CASILGKRAFF. The CDR3 DNA reads TGTGCCAGCATCTTGGGAAAGAGGGCTTTCTTT.